This T cell receptor beta chain was retrieved from a study of glioma-infiltrating T cells after dendritic cell vaccination. TCRdb keeps only in-frame clones here, not all; method: immunoSEQ multiplex PCR. The sample carries approximately 50,000 clones, around nine tenths recorded once. This clone has only one observation. Regarding time point: after dendritic cell vaccination, including at tumor progression/relapse. This CDR3 comprises 16 residues. Unmatched junction bases numbered 6, after V lost 3 bases and J lost 6 bases. Germline assignment: CDR1 SNHLY and CDR2 FYNNEI. The sequences come from blood, collected after dendritic cell vaccination. This chain links TRBV2 with TRBJ2-1; 12 nucleotides match TRBD2. This clonotype was obtained from a human donor with glioblastoma. CDR3 nucleotide sequence: TGTGCCAGCAGTGACCCCACTAGCGGGAGGAGCAATGAGCAGTTCTTC. Its protein is CASSDPTSGRSNEQFF.